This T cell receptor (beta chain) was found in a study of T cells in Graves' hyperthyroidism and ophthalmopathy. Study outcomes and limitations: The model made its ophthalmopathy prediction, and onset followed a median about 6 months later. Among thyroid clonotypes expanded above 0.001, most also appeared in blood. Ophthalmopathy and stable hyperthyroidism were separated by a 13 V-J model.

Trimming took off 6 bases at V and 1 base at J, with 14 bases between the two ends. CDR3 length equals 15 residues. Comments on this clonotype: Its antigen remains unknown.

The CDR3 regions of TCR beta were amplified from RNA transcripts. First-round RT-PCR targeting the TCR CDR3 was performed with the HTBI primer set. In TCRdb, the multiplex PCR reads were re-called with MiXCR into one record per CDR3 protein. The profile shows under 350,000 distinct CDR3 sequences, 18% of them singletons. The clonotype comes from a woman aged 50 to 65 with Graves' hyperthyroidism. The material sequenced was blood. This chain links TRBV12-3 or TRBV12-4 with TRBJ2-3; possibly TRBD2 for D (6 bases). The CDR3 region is CASRPASAGTDTQYF. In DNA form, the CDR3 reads TGTGCCAGCAGGCCGGCTAGCGCTGGCACAGATACGCAGTATTTT.